This TCR beta chain was obtained from a study of Ad26.COV2.S vaccination and SARS-CoV-2 variants. General study points: Analyses of TCR breadth and depth may have underestimated total T cell responses. Reportedly, after vaccination the spike-specific CD8+ and CD4+ T cell responses displayed substantial breadth.

Notes on this clone: Its target is unknown.

TCRdb's copy holds only in-frame clones and misses some; the assay was immunoSEQ multiplex PCR. The sample has approximately 140,000 clones, 86% seen once. Looked up from germline, CDR1 is KGHSH and CDR2 is LQKENI. The V and J ends lost 5 bases and 4 bases respectively, with 11 bases between them. This CDR3 region has 14 residues. The source material was peripheral blood, sampled after recovery from COVID-19. This chain joins TRBV18 and TRBJ1-4, with D unclear. This receptor was identified in a human donor who had recovered from COVID-19. The CDR3 region is CASSSYRDNEKLFF. CDR3 DNA sequence: TGTGCCAGCTCATCCTATCGGGATAATGAAAAACTGTTTTTT.